This T cell receptor beta chain appears in the sequencing data of a study of response to subunit inactivated influenza vaccine. Study results and caveats: Every seasonal influenza vaccination brings in few new T cells, the authors suggested.

TCRdb analysed the RT-PCR reads with MiXCR anew, one entry per CDR3 protein. Here the sample spans around 850,000 distinct CDR3 sequences, approximately 17% being singletons. Points on this clonotype: Its specificity is unknown.

This clonotype originated in a man between 50 and 59 years old who received an inactivated influenza vaccine. The sample here was PBMCs from blood, taken 4 to 6 days after vaccination.

The CDR3 sequence: CATSIYRGVGNEQFF. CDR3 nucleotides: TGTGCCACCAGCATCTATAGGGGTGTAGGGAATGAGCAGTTCTTC. V is TRBV15 and J is TRBJ2-1, with TRBD1 as a possible D gene (5 bases). V shed 4 bases and J shed 7 bases, with 17 bases lying between them. In germline, CDR1 is LNHNV, CDR2 YYDKDF (reference sequence). The CDR3 extends over 15 amino acids.